This T cell receptor beta chain derives from a study of regulatory T cells in long-lasting Graves disease. Germline lookup yields CDR1 DFQATT and CDR2 SNEGSKA (reference sequence). Losses at the gene ends were 1 base for V and 4 bases for J; bases not matched to a gene: 7. CDR3 length equals 15 residues. Time point noted: newly diagnosed GD, antithyroid drugs for less than 3 months. Researchers made the TCR library from RNA that was extracted from PBMCs. An endocrinology department in Xi'an, China, supplied the patients. This clonotype was seen repeatedly, ten times or more. Assembly of TCR beta libraries relied on iRepertoire HTBI primers together with Arm-PCR of CDR3 regions. TCRdb reprocessed the multiplex PCR reads with MiXCR, giving one entry per CDR3 protein. Here the sample spans about 620,000 distinct CDR3 sequences, 15% to 20% being singletons. These sequences were also reported in another study, on T cells in Graves' hyperthyroidism and ophthalmopathy. That study reports: The study defined stable Graves' hyperthyroidism as no ophthalmopathy progression within 18 months. Lactation, pregnancy, other autoimmune disease or uncontrolled infection excluded patients. Primed by the HTBI set, a first-round RT-PCR was run on the TCR CDR3.

J is TRBJ1-2 and V is TRBV20-1, with 9 bases fitting TRBD1. This TCR came from a woman aged 25 to 39 with Graves disease. Material: peripheral blood mononuclear cells (PBMCs), obtained at new diagnosis, from a patient treated with antithyroid drugs. As DNA, the CDR3 is TGCAGTGCTAGAGGTACCGGGACAGGGTCCTATGGCTACACCTTC. Translated, it gives CSARGTGTGSYGYTF.